The 10 T cell receptor beta chains below all came from one sample that was sequenced in a study of CD8 T cells in ankylosing spondylitis. TCRdb itself ran the 5' RACE reads through MiXCR, one entry per CDR3 protein. The table has roughly 100,000 distinct CDR3 sequences, 8% to 10% seen once; the top ten hold 9.9%. Input material: blood, either unsorted or a sorted T cell fraction (not recorded which). These TCRs come from a male donor with ankylosing spondylitis or in good health (not recorded which).

The table lists this clonotype with many counts. The chain uses TRBV7-9 and TRBJ2-1; TRBD2 agrees at 8 bases. Trimming removed 6 bases from V and 8 bases from J; junction bases left unmatched: 9. Germline lookup yields CDR1 SEHNR and CDR2 FQNEAQ (reference sequence). The CDR3 extends over 14 amino acids. CDR3 sequence (DNA): TGTGCCAGCAGGACCAGCGGGAGTTACGATGAGCAGTTCTTC. Translating gives CASRTSGSYDEQFF.

This clonotype was counted at least ten times. J is TRBJ2-7 and V is TRBV6-2 or TRBV6-3; D remains ambiguous. The V gene lost 0 bases and the J gene lost 3 bases, with 3 bases spanning the gap. Germline CDR1 is MNHEY and CDR2 is SVGEGT. This CDR3 is 12 amino acids long. The CDR3 protein is CASSYSNYEQYF. The CDR3 nucleotides are TGTGCCAGCAGTTACTCAAACTACGAGCAGTACTTC.

This clonotype was observed many times. V is TRBV18 and J is TRBJ2-7; no clear D. Looked up from germline, CDR1 is KGHSH and CDR2 is LQKENI. V gave up 2 bases and J gave up 2 bases, with 7 bases separating them. The CDR3 is made up of 13 amino acids. The CDR3 here is CASSPSHAYEQYF. DNA of the CDR3: TGTGCCAGCTCACCATCCCATGCCTACGAGCAGTACTTC.

In its sample, this clonotype was seen a few times. The V gene is TRBV18, the J gene TRBJ2-1, with 9 bases fitting TRBD2. Per germline, CDR1 KGHSH and CDR2 LQKENI. The CDR3 totals 15 residues. V shed 3 bases, J shed 7 bases, and the junction held 7 bases outside the gene matches. The CDR3 reads CASSPTGLALNEQFF. For the CDR3, the DNA is TGTGCCAGCTCACCGACGGGACTAGCCTTAAATGAGCAGTTCTTC.

This chain links TRBV14 with TRBJ1-1; possible D gene TRBD1, 5 bases. Germline V gene lookup returns CDR1 SGHDN and CDR2 FVKESK. This CDR3 has 14 amino acids. The ends were cut back, 4 bases at V and 6 bases at J, with 15 bases in the middle. The CDR3, as DNA: TGTGCCAGCAGCCCCGTGGGGCCGAGGGCTGAAGCTTTCTTT. This translates into CASSPVGPRAEAFF. Supplemented by reference TRBV14 and TRBJ1-1, the full variable domain reads EAGVTQFPSHSVIEKGQTVTLRCDPISGHDNLYWYRRVMGKEIKFLLHFVKESKQDESGMPNNRFLAERTGGTYSTLKVQPAELEDSGVYFCASSPVGPRAEAFFGQGTRLTVV.

This clonotype has a handful of counts. The V gene is TRBV6-2 or TRBV6-3, the J gene TRBJ2-1; D is unresolved. Germline CDR1 reads MNHEY; CDR2 reads SVGEGT. V lost 5 bases, J lost 0 bases, and 5 bases lay in between. The CDR3 contains 13 residues. CDR3 DNA sequence: TGTGCCAGCAGTACTTCCTCCTACAATGAGCAGTTCTTC. It is translated as CASSTSSYNEQFF.

This clonotype was seen many times. The V call is TRBV5-1, the J call TRBJ2-1; 8 positions agree with TRBD1. This CDR3 is built from 13 residues. The V gene's germline CDR1 is SGHRS and CDR2 YFSETQ. J gave up 7 bases and V 4 bases, and 4 bases lay outside the gene matches. The CDR3 nucleotides read TGCGCCAGCAGCCGGACAGGGTCGAATGAGCAGTTCTTC. It translates to CASSRTGSNEQFF.

In this sample, this clonotype turned up many times. The chain couples TRBV20-1 to TRBJ2-7; the D gene is possibly TRBD2 (5 bases). CDR3 length equals 12 residues. Trimming left V 3 bases short and J 6 bases short, with 12 bases between. From germline, CDR1 is DFQATT and CDR2 SNEGSKA (reference sequence). The CDR3 DNA is TGCAGTGCTAGCCCTTTACGGGGCGAGCAGTACTTC. Its protein is CSASPLRGEQYF.

Comment on this clonotype: One end of the junction varies from germline; a read error may be responsible. This chain links TRBV28 with TRBJ2-1; no clear D. This CDR3 contains 11 residues. The germline V gene encodes CDR1 MDHEN and CDR2 SYDVKM. The CDR3 nucleotides are TGTGCCAGCAGTCAACACGAGAATTGGATCTTC. Its protein is CASSQHENWIF.

There are many counts of this clonotype. V gene TRBV29-1 combines with J gene TRBJ2-7; no definite D call. CDR3 length: 12 residues. V was cut by 1 base and J by 4 bases, with 8 bases left in between. Germline CDR1 reads SQVTM; CDR2 reads ANQGSEA. DNA of the CDR3: TGCAGCGTTGAAGGGCACGAATACGAGCAGTACTTC. It yields the protein CSVEGHEYEQYF.